The rows below give T cell receptor beta chains drawn from one sample of a study of vaccination and CD4 T cells after COVID-19. Their recognized antigens are unknown. TCRdb passed the PCR reads through MiXCR, listing each CDR3 protein once. The repertoire holds some 15,000 distinct CDR3 sequences, with around 60% as singletons. The sequenced material came from CD4+ T cells from blood, cultured in vitro. These TCRs come from a human donor who had recovered from COVID-19. Both conserved end residues are part of each CDR3. A D gene is named only where the DNA matches it firmly. Size is omitted from some rows. Given values are once, few, many or a class for expanded clones.

clone_size	v_call	j_call	cdr3_length	d_call	cdr3_nt	cdr3_aa
.	TRBV7-2	TRBJ2-1	15	.	TGTGCCAGCAGCTTAGGGAGAGGGAGTTACAATGAGCAGTTCTTC	CASSLGRGSYNEQFF
.	TRBV6-1	TRBJ2-7	12	.	TGTGCCAGCAGTGCAGTGTTCTACGAGCAGTACTTC	CASSAVFYEQYF
few	TRBV20-1	TRBJ2-3	16	.	TGCAGTGCTAGGGGCAGGGGAGGGTCTAGCACAGATACGCAGTATTTT	CSARGRGGSSTDTQYF
.	TRBV28	TRBJ2-7	15	TRBD2	TGTGCCGGAGGAGTGGCATCGGGGGGATACTACGAGCAGTACTTC	CAGGVASGGYYEQYF
.	TRBV20-1	TRBJ1-6	14	TRBD1	TGCAGTGCACCTGACAGGGGGTTTAATTCACCCCTCCACTTT	CSAPDRGFNSPLHF
few	TRBV25-1	TRBJ1-2	16	.	TGTGCCAGCAGTGAATTTCGTACTGGGACCGGACCTGGCTACACCTTC	CASSEFRTGTGPGYTF
.	TRBV6-1	TRBJ1-5	13	TRBD1	TGTGCCAGCAGTAACAGGGGGCTTCAGCCCCAGCATTTT	CASSNRGLQPQHF
.	TRBV30	TRBJ2-5	14	.	TGTGCCTGGAGTGTGAAGGTTTCCCAAGAGACCCAGTACTTC	CAWSVKVSQETQYF
.	TRBV20-1	TRBJ2-1	16	TRBD2	TGCAGTGCTCAGAGCAGCGGGGGGATAAAGGGGAATGAGCAGTTCTTC	CSAQSSGGIKGNEQFF
.	TRBV28	TRBJ1-1	15	.	TGTGCCAGCAACAACAGGAGATCGATGAACACTGAAGCTTTCTTT	CASNNRRSMNTEAFF
.	TRBV7-2	TRBJ2-4	16	.	TGTGCCAGCAGCCCCGAGATTACTGTAACCAAAAACATTCAGTACTTC	CASSPEITVTKNIQYF
.	TRBV27	TRBJ2-1	16	.	TGTGCCAGCAGTAAGGGGGGGGGTAGCTCCTACAATGAGCAGTTCTTC	CASSKGGGSSYNEQFF
.	TRBV20-1	TRBJ1-1	14	TRBD1	TGCAGTGCGCTAACAGGGGGCTTGGGCACTGAAGCTTTCTTT	CSALTGGLGTEAFF
.	TRBV20-1	TRBJ1-2	12	TRBD1	TGCAGTGCTCTTAAAGACAGGGATGGCTACACCTTC	CSALKDRDGYTF
.	TRBV30	TRBJ1-1	13	.	TGTGCCTCCACCGGGACAATGAACACTGAAGCTTTCTTT	CASTGTMNTEAFF
.	TRBV7-6	TRBJ1-6	18	.	TGTGCCAGCAGCTTCGAACCCGTAGGGGGCTCCTATAATTCACCCCTCCACTTT	CASSFEPVGGSYNSPLHF
few	TRBV23-1	TRBJ1-1	16	.	TGCGCCAGCAGTCAATCGATGGGCGCAGGGAGGATTGAAGCTTTCTTT	CASSQSMGAGRIEAFF
.	TRBV20-1	TRBJ1-2	14	TRBD1	TGCAGTGCAGGGGACAGCGCAACTAACTATGGCTACACCTTC	CSAGDSATNYGYTF
.	TRBV19	TRBJ1-6	16	.	TGTGCCAGTAGTAACCCGGGACTCACCTATAATTCACCCCTCCACTTT	CASSNPGLTYNSPLHF
.	TRBV6-4	TRBJ1-2	14	TRBD1	TGTGCCAGCAGTGAAGACAGGGGCGCCTATGGCTACACCTTC	CASSEDRGAYGYTF
.	TRBV29-1	TRBJ1-2	11	.	TGCAGCGCATACTCAGAAGGTGGCTACACCTTC	CSAYSEGGYTF
few	TRBV7-8	TRBJ2-7	16	TRBD1	TGTGCCAGCAGCTTAGTTCTCCCGGGACAGACATACGAGCAGTACTTC	CASSLVLPGQTYEQYF
few	TRBV6-1	TRBJ2-7	15	.	TGTGCCAGCAGTGAACGCGGGGGCGTCCTTTACGAGCAGTACTTC	CASSERGGVLYEQYF
.	TRBV7-8	TRBJ2-7	16	TRBD2	TGTGCCAGCAGAGGCCCAGGCGGCGGGGGGGCCTACGAGCAGTACTTC	CASRGPGGGGAYEQYF
few	TRBV21-1	TRBJ2-7	15	.	TGTGCCAGCCTCCCCGGGACTAGCGGAACCTACGAGCAGTACTTC	CASLPGTSGTYEQYF
.	TRBV11-3	TRBJ2-3	16	.	TGTGCCAGCAGCTATCCTTATGCCCCTAATCCGGATACGCAGTATTTT	CASSYPYAPNPDTQYF
.	TRBV27	TRBJ1-5	15	.	TGTGCCAGCAGTTTATCTATCCAGGGGAATCAGCCCCAGCATTTT	CASSLSIQGNQPQHF
few	TRBV6-1	TRBJ2-5	16	TRBD2	TGTGCCAGCAGTCCTTTGGCGGGGGGCCTCCAAGAGACCCAGTACTTC	CASSPLAGGLQETQYF
once	TRBV11-1	TRBJ2-3	16	.	TGTGCCAGCAGCCACAGGAGGGCTCCCCCCACAGATACGCAGTATTTT	CASSHRRAPPTDTQYF
.	TRBV19	TRBJ1-5	14	.	TGTGCCAGTACCCGGGGCAGCAGCAATCAGCCCCAGCATTTT	CASTRGSSNQPQHF
few	TRBV28	TRBJ2-7	14	TRBD2	TGTGCCACCAAGAAAGCGGGGAGCTCCTACGAGCAGTACTTC	CATKKAGSSYEQYF
.	TRBV19	TRBJ2-2	14	.	TGTGCCAGTAGTATGCAGGCGAACACCGGGGAGCTGTTTTTT	CASSMQANTGELFF
few	TRBV19	TRBJ1-6	18	.	TGTGCCAGTAGTTTGGACGGGACCGTCGGGAGTATAAATTCACCCCTCCACTTT	CASSLDGTVGSINSPLHF
.	TRBV20-1	TRBJ2-4	13	TRBD1	TGCAGTGCTACAGTCCCGGGACAGGGTTCCCAGTACTTC	CSATVPGQGSQYF
once	TRBV6-2/TRBV6-3	TRBJ1-1	11	.	TGTGCCAGCAGTTTGGGCACTGAAGCTTTCTTT	CASSLGTEAFF
.	TRBV20-1	TRBJ2-4	10	TRBD2	TGCAGTGCGAGCCGGGAGGGCGTGAACTTC	CSASREGVNF
.	TRBV20-1	TRBJ1-5	15	.	TGCAGTGCTAGTCTGGAGGCCAAGAGCAATCAGCCCCAGCATTTT	CSASLEAKSNQPQHF
few	TRBV25-1	TRBJ1-6	14	TRBD1	TGTGCCAGCAGAGGGGACAGATCGTATTCACCCCTCCACTTT	CASRGDRSYSPLHF
few	TRBV20-1	TRBJ1-2	11	TRBD1	TGCAGTACAGAGGACAGGGACGTCTACACCTTC	CSTEDRDVYTF
.	TRBV9	TRBJ2-3	16	TRBD2	TGTGCCAGCAGCCCCCCCGGCCTAGCGGGACAAGATACGCAGTATTTT	CASSPPGLAGQDTQYF
.	TRBV20-1	TRBJ2-7	15	.	TGCAGTGCTAGGGGTTCTTCTAAGGGCTTCTACGAGCAGTACTTC	CSARGSSKGFYEQYF